This T cell receptor beta chain was observed in a study of blood T cell repertoires in COVID-19. The assay was immunoSEQ multiplex PCR, and TCRdb's table has in-frame clones only and misses some. The top ten clones hold around 7.2% of a sample with over 15,000 clones, around 91% of them seen once. The CDR3 loop spans 15 amino acids. The germline gives CDR1 SGHNT, CDR2 YENEEA. V was pared by 1 base and J by 1 base, with 2 bases of the junction left unmatched. The sequenced sample was peripheral blood. The chain employs TRBV11-3 and TRBJ2-3, with 7 bases matching TRBD2. This sequence was found in a human donor in a cohort sampled during active COVID-19. CDR3 residues: CASSLALAGTDTQYF. In DNA, the CDR3 is TGTGCCAGCAGCTTAGCTCTAGCGGGCACAGATACGCAGTATTTT.